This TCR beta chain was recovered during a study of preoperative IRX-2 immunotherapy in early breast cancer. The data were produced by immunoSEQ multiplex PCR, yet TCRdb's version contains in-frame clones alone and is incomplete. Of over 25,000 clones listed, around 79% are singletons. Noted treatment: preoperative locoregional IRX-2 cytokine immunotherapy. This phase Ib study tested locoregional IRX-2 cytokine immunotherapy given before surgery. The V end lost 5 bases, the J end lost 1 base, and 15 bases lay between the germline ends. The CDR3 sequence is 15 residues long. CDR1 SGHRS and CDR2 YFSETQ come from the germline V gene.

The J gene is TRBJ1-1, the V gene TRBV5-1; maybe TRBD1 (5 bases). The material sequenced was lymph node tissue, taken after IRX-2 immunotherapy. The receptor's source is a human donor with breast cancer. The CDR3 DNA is TGCGCCAGCAGTAACGACCCGGGACGGAACACTGAAGCTTTCTTT. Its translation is CASSNDPGRNTEAFF.